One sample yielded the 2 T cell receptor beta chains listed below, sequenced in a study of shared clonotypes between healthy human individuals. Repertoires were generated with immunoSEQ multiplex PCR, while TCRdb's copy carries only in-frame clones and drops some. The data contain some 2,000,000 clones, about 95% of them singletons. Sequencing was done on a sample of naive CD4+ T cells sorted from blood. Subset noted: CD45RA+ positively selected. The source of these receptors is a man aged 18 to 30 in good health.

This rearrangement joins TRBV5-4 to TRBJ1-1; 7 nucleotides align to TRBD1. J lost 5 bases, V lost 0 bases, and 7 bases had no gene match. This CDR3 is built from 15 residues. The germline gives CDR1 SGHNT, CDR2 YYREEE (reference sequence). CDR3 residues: CASSLDRGGFTEAFF. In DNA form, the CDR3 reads TGTGCCAGCAGCTTGGACAGGGGCGGGTTTACTGAAGCTTTCTTT.

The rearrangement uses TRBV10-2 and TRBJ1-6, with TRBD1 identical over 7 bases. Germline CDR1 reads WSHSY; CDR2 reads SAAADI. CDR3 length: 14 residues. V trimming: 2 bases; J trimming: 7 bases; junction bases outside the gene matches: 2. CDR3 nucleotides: TGCGCCAGCAGTGAGCAGGGGGGGAATTCACCCCTCCACTTT. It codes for CASSEQGGNSPLHF.